This T cell receptor (beta chain) was recovered during a study of T cell responses to AZD1222 COVID-19 vaccine. Broader study findings: The sample set comprised mostly white British donors with more females, and clonal diversity was possibly underestimated. Compared with day 0, the breadth and depth of the Spike-specific TCR repertoire rose significantly after two doses of AZD1222.

The V end was cut by 3 bases, the J end by 4 bases, with 7 bases between. The CDR3 runs to 13 residues. The germline CDR1 and CDR2 sequences are MGHDK and SYGVNS. Note on this clone: What it binds is unknown.

Generated by immunoSEQ multiplex PCR, the TCRdb table keeps only in-frame clones and is missing some. The table lists approximately 140,000 clones, roughly nine tenths of them singletons. The chain couples TRBV25-1 to TRBJ1-3, with no clear D. The sample consisted of peripheral blood, taken 28 days after the second dose of the MenACWY control vaccine. The clonotype comes from an adult who received the MenACWY meningococcal vaccine as a control. The CDR3 DNA follows: TGTGCCAGCAGTGACCAGGCGGGAAACACCATATATTTT. Protein product: CASSDQAGNTIYF.